Below are 31 T cell receptor beta chains sequenced from a single sample in a study of T-cell memory formation after mild COVID-19. Each CDR3 protein is one row after TCRdb ran MiXCR on the 5' RACE reads. The sample lists under 200,000 distinct CDR3 sequences, 13% occurring once. Sequencing was performed on PBMCs or a T cell subset sorted from them (not recorded which). All receptors come from a man aged 18 to 29 who had mild COVID-19 (a few samples of this study predate the infection). Cell type and time point are not known.

This clonotype was seen a handful of times. This chain joins TRBV20-1 and TRBJ2-5, with 8 bases that match TRBD2. Per the germline V gene, CDR1 is DFQATT and CDR2 is SNEGSKA (reference sequence). The length of the CDR3 is 13 residues. The junction had 2 bases not matched to a gene; V was cut back by 1 base and J by 4 bases. The CDR3 here is CSARAGGPETQYF. The CDR3, as DNA: TGCAGTGCTAGAGCGGGGGGGCCAGAGACCCAGTACTTC.

The J gene is TRBJ2-7, the V gene TRBV20-1; D gene uncertain. The CDR3 has 13 residues. V was clipped by 3 bases and J by 3 bases, with 12 bases between them. Germline V lookup: CDR1 DFQATT, CDR2 SNEGSKA (reference sequence). This chain's CDR3 is CSASTPADYEQYV. CDR3 DNA sequence: TGCAGTGCTAGTACTCCAGCCGACTACGAGCAGTACGTC.

A few counts support this clonotype. The chain recombines TRBV6-2 or TRBV6-3 with TRBJ2-7, with a weak D call TRBD1 (5 bases). Looked up from germline, CDR1 is MNHEY and CDR2 is SVGEGT. The CDR3 is 13 amino acids. Trimming stripped 5 bases from V and 7 bases from J, with 15 bases between. The CDR3 DNA follows: TGTGCCAGCAGTCTAATGGGGCTACGGGAGCAGTACGTC. It yields the protein CASSLMGLREQYV.

This clonotype was seen only a few times. The chain joins TRBV27 to TRBJ1-4; D unresolved. This CDR3 is built from 14 residues. V lost 1 base and J 10 bases, leaving 13 bases between the germline ends. Germline lookup yields CDR1 MNHEY and CDR2 SMNVEV (reference sequence). The CDR3 DNA is TGTGCCAGCAGTTTATTTGCGGGGTTGGGAAAACTGTTTTTT. As protein: CASSLFAGLGKLFF.

This clonotype was counted a few times. This rearrangement joins TRBV23-1 to TRBJ2-1; D possibly uses TRBD1 or TRBD2 (5 bases each). TRBV23-1 is assigned to the ORF class and has an uncertain function. The V end lost 0 bases, the J end lost 4 bases, and 13 bases lay between the germline ends. The CDR3 length is 16 residues. DNA of the CDR3: TGCGCCAGCAGTCAATCGTCAATGGGGGATTACAATGAGCAGTTCTTC. This sequence encodes CASSQSSMGDYNEQFF.

This clonotype was recorded many times. V is TRBV5-1 and J is TRBJ2-1, with D unclear. Trimming stripped 1 base from V and 8 bases from J, with 10 bases between. The germline V gene has CDR1 SGHRS and CDR2 YFSETQ. The CDR3 covers 13 residues. The chain's CDR3 is CASSLIGPDEQFF. CDR3 sequence (DNA): TGCGCCAGCAGCTTGATCGGTCCCGATGAGCAGTTCTTC.

This clonotype has just a few counts. This CDR3 reads CASSPRFMAPDTQYF. The CDR3 DNA is TGTGCCAGCAGTCCGAGGTTTATGGCCCCCGATACGCAGTATTTT. The rearrangement uses TRBV6-5 and TRBJ2-3, with D unresolved. V was cut by 5 bases and J by 6 bases, with 18 bases left in between. Germline V gene data show CDR1 as MNHEY and CDR2 as SVGAGI. This CDR3 comprises 15 residues.

This rearrangement joins TRBV4-1 to TRBJ2-2, with TRBD2 identical over 9 bases. The CDR3 is 16 amino acids. The trim removed 9 bases at V and 4 bases at J, leaving 12 bases unmatched. Germline loops: CDR1 MGHRA, CDR2 YSYEKL. The CDR3 DNA is TGCGCCAGAAGGCTGGAGCGGGGGGACCCCACCGGGGAGCTGTTTTTT. It is translated as CARRLERGDPTGELFF.

This clonotype has just a few counts. The CDR3 here is CASRRGTGGYGTEAFF. The CDR3 DNA reads TGCGCCAGCAGGCGGGGGACAGGGGGTTATGGCACTGAAGCTTTCTTT. The rearrangement links TRBV5-1 to TRBJ1-1; 11 nucleotides align to TRBD1. Looked up from germline, CDR1 is SGHRS and CDR2 is YFSETQ. V shed 5 bases and J 4 bases; nucleotides not matched to a gene: 10. The CDR3 spans 16 residues.

This clonotype was recorded a few times. The CDR3 loop is CASSRRDRGRDQPQHF. The DNA for the CDR3 is TGTGCCAGCAGCCGCCGGGACAGGGGAAGGGATCAGCCCCAGCATTTT. The chain has TRBV3-1 and TRBJ1-5; 10 positions agree with TRBD1. Germline CDR1 LGHDT, CDR2 YNNKEL (reference sequence). CDR3 length: 16 amino acids. The V segment lost 4 bases and the J segment 5 bases; nucleotides outside the gene matches: 8. Supplemented by reference TRBV3-1 and TRBJ1-5, the full variable domain reads DTAVSQTPKYLVTQMGNDKSIKCEQNLGHDTMYWYKQDSKKFLKIMFSYNNKELIINETVPNRFSPKSPDKAHLNLHINSLELGDSAVYFCASSRRDRGRDQPQHFGDGTRLSIL.

The chain uses TRBV6-2 or TRBV6-3 and TRBJ2-7; tentative D call: TRBD2 (5 bases). Trimming cost V 0 bases and J 5 bases, with 14 bases left between them. Per the germline V gene, CDR1 is MNHEY and CDR2 is SVGEGT. This CDR3 comprises 15 residues. CDR3 residues: CASSYSGIGENEQYV. Written as DNA, the CDR3 is TGTGCCAGCAGTTACTCGGGGATTGGGGAGAACGAGCAGTACGTC.

The sample holds a few counts of this clonotype. V is TRBV27 and J is TRBJ2-1, with 11 bases fitting TRBD2. V shed 3 bases and J 0 bases; nucleotides not matched to a gene: 1. The CDR3 has 16 amino acids. Germline V gives CDR1 MNHEY, CDR2 SMNVEV (reference sequence). DNA of the CDR3: TGTGCCAGCAGTTTTAGCGGGGGGGCCTCCTACAATGAGCAGTTCTTC. Protein product: CASSFSGGASYNEQFF.

This clonotype turned up a few times. This chain joins TRBV7-9 and TRBJ2-3, with 7 bases aligning to TRBD2. This CDR3 spans 15 amino acids. V shed 8 bases and J 2 bases; nucleotides not matched to a gene: 10. The germline V gene has CDR1 SEHNR and CDR2 FQNEAQ (reference sequence). CDR3 DNA: TGTGCCAGCCGCATCGGGGGGATAAACACAGATACGCAGTATTTT. Translation: CASRIGGINTDTQYF.

This clonotype was found a few times. The V gene is TRBV20-1, the J gene TRBJ1-4, with unresolved D. The V gene lost 6 bases and the J gene lost 7 bases, with 21 bases spanning the gap. Germline V gene lookup returns CDR1 DFQATT and CDR2 SNEGSKA (reference sequence). The CDR3 loop spans 15 amino acids. The CDR3 protein is CSAPRRGNVIEKLFF. CDR3 nucleotide sequence: TGCAGTGCACCCCGGCGCGGGAACGTGATTGAAAAACTGTTTTTT.

The V and J genes are TRBV6-6 and TRBJ2-5; 7 nucleotides agree with TRBD2. Trimming took 9 bases from V and 3 from J; bases not matched to a gene: 10. The CDR3 runs 14 residues. The germline gives CDR1 MNHNY, CDR2 SVGAGI (reference sequence). The CDR3 DNA reads as TGTGCCAGTCACTTTACTGGGGGGGAAGAGACCCAGTACTTC. This encodes CASHFTGGEETQYF.

This clonotype was observed a handful of times. This chain joins TRBV29-1 and TRBJ1-2; perhaps TRBD1 as D (6 bases). Germline values: CDR1 SQVTM, CDR2 ANQGSEA. The CDR3 extends over 13 amino acids. V lost 6 bases to trimming and J lost 8 bases, with 19 bases between them. The CDR3 loop is CSVPDTGTWGYTF. The CDR3 DNA reads as TGCAGCGTCCCCGACACAGGGACCTGGGGCTACACCTTC.

The gene calls are TRBV6-6 and TRBJ1-1; possibly TRBD1 for D (6 bases). Germline V gene sequence: CDR1 MNHNY, CDR2 SVGAGI (reference sequence). V was clipped by 6 bases and J by 1 base, with 15 bases between them. CDR3 length: 15 amino acids. The CDR3 loop reads CASSSKGGKNTEAFF. In DNA, the CDR3 is TGTGCCAGCAGCTCAAAGGGGGGCAAGAACACTGAAGCTTTCTTT.

V usage is TRBV3-1 and J usage is TRBJ2-1; D is unresolved. Deletions cut 3 bases from V and 5 bases from J, with 17 bases between. Germline loops: CDR1 LGHDT, CDR2 YNNKEL (reference sequence). This CDR3 contains 16 residues. CDR3 in amino acids: CASSQLGWSRDNEQFF. CDR3 nucleotides: TGTGCCAGCAGCCAGCTAGGGTGGAGTAGGGACAATGAGCAGTTCTTC.

A single count supports this clonotype. The chain links TRBV5-1 to TRBJ2-5, with 7 nucleotides matching TRBD1. The germline gives CDR1 SGHRS, CDR2 YFSETQ. The J segment lost 2 bases and the V segment lost 2 bases, leaving 6 bases of the junction unmatched. The CDR3 length is 15 residues. CDR3 sequence: CASSLDRVGQETQYF. The CDR3 DNA is TGCGCCAGCAGCTTAGACAGGGTAGGACAAGAGACCCAGTACTTC.

This clonotype was observed a handful of times. V gene TRBV30 combines with J gene TRBJ1-3; D not certain. Germline CDR1 is GTSNPN and CDR2 is SVGIG (reference sequence). The V and J ends lost 1 base and 4 bases respectively, with 8 bases between them. This CDR3 contains 13 residues. The CDR3 sequence is CAWSAGSGNTIYF. DNA of the CDR3: TGTGCCTGGAGTGCAGGTTCGGGAAACACCATATATTTT.

Only a few counts were recorded for this clonotype. The genes are TRBV7-2 and TRBJ2-7; tentative D call: TRBD1 (6 bases). This CDR3 is built from 12 residues. Germline CDR1 and CDR2: SGHTA and FQGNSA. V was trimmed by 5 bases and J by 3 bases, leaving 8 bases between them. The CDR3: CASSHRVYEQYF. The CDR3 region has the DNA TGTGCCAGCAGCCACAGGGTCTACGAGCAGTACTTC.

The chain links TRBV5-1 to TRBJ2-3, with TRBD2 matching 13 bases. The germline CDR1 and CDR2 sequences are SGHRS and YFSETQ. This CDR3 region has 16 residues. The V segment lost 4 bases and the J segment 8 bases; nucleotides outside the gene matches: 10. CDR3 nucleotides: TGCGCCAGCAGCGAGGGACTAGCGGGGACCTCTGGTACGCAGTATTTT. It is translated as CASSEGLAGTSGTQYF.

The chain combines TRBV6-2 or TRBV6-3 with TRBJ1-1; D call uncertain. Trimming removed 8 bases at V and 0 bases at J, with 10 bases between. This CDR3 is built from 13 residues. CDR1 MNHEY and CDR2 SVGEGT come from the germline V gene. The CDR3, as DNA: TGTGCCAGCTATAGAAGTTTGAACACTGAAGCTTTCTTT. Encoded protein: CASYRSLNTEAFF.

The chain has TRBV5-1 and TRBJ2-2; no clear D. Trimming pared 0 bases from V and 4 bases from J, leaving 7 bases between. The CDR3 covers 14 residues. Germline V CDR1 and CDR2: SGHRS, YFSETQ. The CDR3 protein is CASSLAASTGELFF. The CDR3 DNA follows: TGCGCCAGCAGCTTGGCCGCGAGCACCGGGGAGCTGTTTTTT.

This rearrangement joins TRBV19 to TRBJ2-7, with 10 bases aligning to TRBD1. V lost 5 bases and J lost 0; bases outside the gene matches: 13. The germline gives CDR1 LNHDA, CDR2 SQIVND (reference sequence). The CDR3 is 18 amino acids. Here the CDR3 reads CASSESGTGAPSSYEQYF. CDR3 in DNA: TGTGCCAGTAGTGAATCCGGGACAGGGGCTCCGAGCTCCTACGAGCAGTACTTC.

This sequence joins TRBV12-3 or TRBV12-4 and TRBJ1-2; 7 bases align to TRBD1. The CDR3 is made up of 13 amino acids. Trimming took 5 bases from V and 7 from J; bases not matched to a gene: 7. The CDR3 sequence: CASSPTGAGGYTF. The DNA for the CDR3 is TGTGCCAGCAGTCCTACAGGGGCTGGTGGCTACACCTTC.

This clonotype was counted between two and nine times. This sequence joins TRBV7-2 and TRBJ2-3; D ambiguous. V was trimmed by 3 bases and J by 3 bases, leaving 7 bases between them. Germline values: CDR1 SGHTA, CDR2 FQGNSA. The CDR3 extends over 13 amino acids. CDR3 residues: CASSFQETDTQYF. The DNA of the CDR3 is TGTGCCAGCAGCTTCCAGGAGACAGATACGCAGTATTTT.

This clonotype has only a few counts. The chain uses TRBV2 and TRBJ2-6; D is ambiguous. The CDR3 consists of 13 residues. V lost 3 bases to trimming and J lost 6 bases, with 6 bases between them. Germline values: CDR1 SNHLY, CDR2 FYNNEI. CDR3 bases: TGTGCCAGCAGTGATAATCTGGCCAACGTCCTGACTTTC. It translates to CASSDNLANVLTF.

This clonotype was recorded at least ten times. V usage is TRBV24-1 and J usage is TRBJ2-5, with 10 bases aligning to TRBD2. Looked up from germline, CDR1 is KGHDR and CDR2 is SFDVKD. After removal of 0 bases from V and 1 base from J, the junction contained 1 base not matched to a gene. This CDR3 is 16 amino acids long. The CDR3 here is CATSDLKRGGQETQYF. CDR3 DNA sequence: TGTGCCACCAGTGATTTGAAGCGGGGGGGCCAAGAGACCCAGTACTTC.

The chain is built from TRBV19 and TRBJ1-5; D remains unclear. V dropped 3 bases and J dropped 8 bases, with 14 bases sitting between them. Germline loops: CDR1 LNHDA, CDR2 SQIVND (reference sequence). This CDR3 comprises 14 residues. The CDR3 DNA sequence: TGTGCCAGTAGTATTAACGCCCCTGAGGAGCCCCAGCATTTT. Residues: CASSINAPEEPQHF.

The J gene is TRBJ2-1, the V gene TRBV20-1; 11 bases agree with TRBD2. The germline CDR1 and CDR2 sequences are DFQATT and SNEGSKA (reference sequence). The CDR3 is 16 residues long. CDR3: CTLEGASGGTYNEQFF. DNA for the CDR3: TGCACTCTCGAAGGGGCTAGCGGGGGGACCTACAATGAGCAGTTCTTC.